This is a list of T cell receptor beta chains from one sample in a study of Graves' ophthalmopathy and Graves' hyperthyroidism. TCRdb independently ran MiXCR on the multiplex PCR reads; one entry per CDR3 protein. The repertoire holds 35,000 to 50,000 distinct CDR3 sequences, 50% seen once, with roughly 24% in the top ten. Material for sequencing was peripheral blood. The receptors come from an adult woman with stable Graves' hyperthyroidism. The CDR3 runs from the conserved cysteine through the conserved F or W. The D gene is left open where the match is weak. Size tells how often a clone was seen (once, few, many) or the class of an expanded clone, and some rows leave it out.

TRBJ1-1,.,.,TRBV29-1,TGCAGCGTCACCCGGGGGGGAGGGGACACTGAAGCTTTCTTT,CSVTRGGGDTEAFF
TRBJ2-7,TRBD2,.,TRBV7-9,TGTGCCCCCCCCGGACTAGCGGGAGACGAGCAGCGCTTC,CAPPGLAGDEQRF
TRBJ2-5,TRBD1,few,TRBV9,TGTGCCAGCAGCACTCGGACAGGGGAGGAGACCCAGTACTTC,CASSTRTGEETQYF
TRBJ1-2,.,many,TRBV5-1,TGCGCCAGCAGCTTTAATACTGGGGATGGCTACACCTTC,CASSFNTGDGYTF
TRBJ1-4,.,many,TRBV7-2,TGTGCCAGCAGCCCTCATTTGAGTCAGGGTCAACTGTTTTTT,CASSPHLSQGQLFF
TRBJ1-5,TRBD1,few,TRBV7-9,TGTGCCAGCAGCCTCCTCTCGGGACAGGGGGCTGAAGGCAATCAGCCCCAGCATTTT,CASSLLSGQGAEGNQPQHF
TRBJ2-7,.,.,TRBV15,TGTGCCACCAGCAGTTACTCGAGACAGCTGTCCTACGAGCAGTACTTC,CATSSYSRQLSYEQYF
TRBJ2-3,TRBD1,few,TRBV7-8,TGTGCCAGCAGCCTCAACGCAGCCGGGACAGGGACCACAGATACGCAGTATTTT,CASSLNAAGTGTTDTQYF
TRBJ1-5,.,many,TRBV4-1,TGCGCCAGCAGCCAGCTTGGGATTGCTCTCAATCAGCCCCAGCATTTT,CASSQLGIALNQPQHF
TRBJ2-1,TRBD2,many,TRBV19,TGTGCCAGTAGTACTAGCGGGAGCTCCTACAATGAGCAGTTCTTC,CASSTSGSSYNEQFF
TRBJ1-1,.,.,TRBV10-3,TGTGCCATCAGTGAGTTCACCGCCACACGGAACACTGAATCTTTCTTT,CAISEFTATRNTESFF
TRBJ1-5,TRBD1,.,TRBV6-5,TGTGCCAGGGGGACAGGGCAGCCCCAGCATTTT,CARGTGQPQHF
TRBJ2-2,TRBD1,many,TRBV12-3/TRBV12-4,TGTGCCAGCACCTCAGCGACCGGGACAGGGGGAAACGGGGAGCTGTTTTTT,CASTSATGTGGNGELFF
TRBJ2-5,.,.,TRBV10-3,TGTGCCACCGGCCCCGCCGGTGGGAAAGAGACCCAGTACTTC,CATGPAGGKETQYF
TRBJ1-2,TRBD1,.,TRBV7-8,TGCGCCAGCAGCCAAGATTTGGGGACAGGGGGCGCCTATGGCTACACCTTC,CASSQDLGTGGAYGYTF
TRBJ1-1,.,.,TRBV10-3,TGTGCCATCAGAATAGGGGGAATGAGCACTGGAGCCTTCTTT,CAIRIGGMSTGAFF
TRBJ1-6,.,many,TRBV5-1,TGCGCCAGCAGCGCCGATGTTTCACCCCTCCACTTT,CASSADVSPLHF
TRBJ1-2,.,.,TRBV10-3,TGTGCCATCAGTCGACAGAGATATGGCTACACCTTC,CAISRQRYGYTF
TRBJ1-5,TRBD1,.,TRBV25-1,TGTGCCAGCAGTAGACCGGGACAGGCCAATCAGCCCCAGCATTTT,CASSRPGQANQPQHF
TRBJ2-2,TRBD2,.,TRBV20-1,TGCAGTGCCGAGGGGTCTAGCGGGAGGGCCACCGGGGAGCTGTTTTTT,CSAEGSSGRATGELFF
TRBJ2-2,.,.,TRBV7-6,TGTGCCAGCAGCTTAGCCAGGAGGTCCGGGGAGCTGTTTTTT,CASSLARRSGELFF
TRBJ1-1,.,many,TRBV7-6,TGTGCCAGCAGCCCAATGACCGACATGAACACTGAAGCTTTCTTT,CASSPMTDMNTEAFF
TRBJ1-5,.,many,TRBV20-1,TGCAGTGCTAGCGGGGGGGCGGTTAATCAGCCCCAGCATTTT,CSASGGAVNQPQHF
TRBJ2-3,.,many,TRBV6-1,TGTGCCAGTTCACCGACGGGACTGTCTCTCGGGTCAGATACGCAGTATTTT,CASSPTGLSLGSDTQYF
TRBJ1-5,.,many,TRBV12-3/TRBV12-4,TGTGCCAGCAGTTTAAGTTCGGGAGGAGCCAGCAATCAGCCCCAGCATTTT,CASSLSSGGASNQPQHF
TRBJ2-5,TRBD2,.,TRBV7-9,TGTGCCAGCAGCTCCCCTCAAGCGGGAGGATCCAAAGAGACCCAGTACTTC,CASSSPQAGGSKETQYF
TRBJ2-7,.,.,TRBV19,TGTGCCAGTAGTCCGAGGACTAACGGAGTGAGTGAGCAGTACTTC,CASSPRTNGVSEQYF
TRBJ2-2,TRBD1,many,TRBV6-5,TGTGCCAGCAGGGACGAGGGGGCGCGCGGGGAGCTGTTTTTT,CASRDEGARGELFF
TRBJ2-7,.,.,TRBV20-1,TGCAGTGCTAGAGGGGCGCAGGGCCGGGTTAAAGAGCAGTACTTC,CSARGAQGRVKEQYF
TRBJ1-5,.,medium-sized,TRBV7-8,TGTGCCAGCAAGAAAGGAGGGGCCGGGGGCAATCAGCCCCAGCATTTT,CASKKGGAGGNQPQHF
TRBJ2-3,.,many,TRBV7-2,TGTGCCAGCAGCTTAACCCGGGACACAGATACGCAGTATTTT,CASSLTRDTDTQYF
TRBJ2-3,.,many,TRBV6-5,TGTGCCAGCAGTTACTCGACGTCGCCAGATACGCAGTATTTT,CASSYSTSPDTQYF
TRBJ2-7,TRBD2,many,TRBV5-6,TGTGCCAGCAGCTTGGTTGCGGGGGGGTCCGAGCAGTACTTC,CASSLVAGGSEQYF
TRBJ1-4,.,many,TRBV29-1,TGCAGCGCGGGACACGGAAATGAAAAACTGTTTTTT,CSAGHGNEKLFF
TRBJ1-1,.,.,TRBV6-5,TGTGCCGGCTTGACACCGAACACTGAAGCTTTCTTT,CAGLTPNTEAFF
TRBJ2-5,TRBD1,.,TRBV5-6,TGTGCCAGCAGCTGGGACAGGGGGCAAGAGACCCAGTACTTC,CASSWDRGQETQYF
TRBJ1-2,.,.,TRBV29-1,TGCAGCGTTGACGGGGGGCGACAGTATGGCTACACCTTC,CSVDGGRQYGYTF
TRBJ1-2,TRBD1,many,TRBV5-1,TGCGCCAGCAGCCCGGACAGGACGAGGGGCTACACCTTC,CASSPDRTRGYTF
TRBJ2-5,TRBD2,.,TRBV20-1,TGCAGTGCTACCCCTGGGACTAGCGGGAGGGCCGGTGAGACCCAGTACTTC,CSATPGTSGRAGETQYF
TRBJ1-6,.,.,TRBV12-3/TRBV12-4,TGTGCCAGCAGTTTGCAGCGGGGCCCTTATTCACCCCTCCACTTT,CASSLQRGPYSPLHF
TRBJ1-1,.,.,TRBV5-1,TGCGCCAGCAGCAGGGCCGGATCTGACCGGATACATAACACTGAAGCTTTCTTT,CASSRAGSDRIHNTEAFF
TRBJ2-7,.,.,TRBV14,TGTGCCAGCAGTTTAAAAGTGCGGGGACAGAACGAGCAGTACTTC,CASSLKVRGQNEQYF